The 16 T cell receptor beta chains below all came from one sample that was sequenced in a study of identical twins. TCRdb re-called the 5' RACE reads with MiXCR, one entry per CDR3 protein. The data show 400,000 to 550,000 distinct CDR3 sequences, around 20% seen once. This sample was shared with a second study, whose subject was T cells expressing NK-cell markers.

The sequencing input was CD4+ T cells sorted from blood. The receptors were sampled from a woman aged 18 to 35 in good health.

This clonotype was detected a few times. This sequence joins TRBV30 and TRBJ2-1; 11 positions agree with TRBD1. After removal of 5 bases from V and 11 bases from J, the junction contained 11 bases not matched to a gene. This CDR3 region has 14 residues. Germline CDR1 is GTSNPN and CDR2 is SVGIG (reference sequence). CDR3 sequence: CAWGRTGGHAQQFF. The CDR3 DNA follows: TGTGCCTGGGGCCGGACAGGGGGCCACGCACAGCAGTTCTTC.

This clonotype was seen ten or more times. V and J are TRBV3-1 and TRBJ1-2, with D unclear. The CDR3 runs to 14 residues. V was pared by 4 bases and J by 5 bases, with 14 bases between. Per the germline V gene, CDR1 is LGHDT and CDR2 is YNNKEL (reference sequence). The CDR3 loop reads CASSPRPDEYGYTF. The CDR3 coding sequence is TGTGCCAGCAGCCCGCGTCCCGACGAGTATGGCTACACCTTC.

This chain joins TRBV20-1 and TRBJ1-5; D not resolved. V shed 3 bases and J shed 7 bases, with 10 bases lying between them. This CDR3 has 12 residues. Germline V CDR1 and CDR2: DFQATT, SNEGSKA (reference sequence). CDR3 in DNA: TGCAGTGCTAGTAGGGAAAACCAGCCCCAGCATTTT. The encoded protein is CSASRENQPQHF.

A few counts support this clonotype. CDR3 amino acids: CASSRTGDSSYEQYF. The CDR3 nucleotides are TGTGCCAGCAGCCGAACAGGGGATTCCTCCTACGAGCAGTACTTC. V gene TRBV5-6 combines with J gene TRBJ2-7; 7 bases are shared with TRBD1. The ends lost 4 bases at V and 0 bases at J; junction bases unmatched: 7. The CDR3 is 15 residues long. CDR1 and CDR2 (germline): SGHDT, YYEEEE.

This clonotype was seen only a few times. In DNA form, the CDR3 reads TGTGCCAGCAGCCTAGCGAACGGAAACACTGAAGCTTTCTTT. Translating it yields CASSLANGNTEAFF. This chain links TRBV5-4 with TRBJ1-1, with D uncertain. Germline V gene lookup returns CDR1 SGHNT and CDR2 YYREEE (reference sequence). V gave up 4 bases and J gave up 2 bases, with 12 bases separating them. The length of the CDR3 is 14 residues.

The chain recombines TRBV7-2 with TRBJ2-2, with D possibly matching TRBD2 (7 bases). The CDR3 length is 12 residues. CDR1 and CDR2 from the germline V gene are SGHTA and FQGNSA. CDR3 nucleotides: TGTGCGGGGCGGGGGCGCGCCGGGGAGCTGTTTTTT. Translated: CAGRGRAGELFF.

The rearrangement uses TRBV12-3 or TRBV12-4 and TRBJ2-6; 9 bases line up with TRBD1. This CDR3 spans 18 amino acids. V was pared by 11 bases and J by 0 bases, with 14 bases of the junction left unmatched. The CDR3 region has the DNA TGTGCCTTCAGTCATCCGACAGGGGGGAACTCTGGGGCCAACGTCCTGACTTTC. Protein sequence: CAFSHPTGGNSGANVLTF.

This clonotype has more than one count but fewer than ten. The V and J genes are TRBV12-3 or TRBV12-4 and TRBJ1-4; D might be TRBD1 (5 bases). The CDR3 totals 13 residues. V lost 5 bases to trimming and J lost 8 bases, with 12 bases between them. The CDR3 DNA reads TGTGCCAGCAGTCCGCGCGGGGGGGAAAAACTGTTTTTT. It translates to CASSPRGGEKLFF.

The sample holds a few counts of this clonotype. This sequence joins TRBV20-1 and TRBJ2-7; D uncertain. Germline CDR1 reads DFQATT; CDR2 reads SNEGSKA (reference sequence). The CDR3 sequence is 13 residues long. Trimming cost V 7 bases and J 2 bases, with 15 bases left between them. CDR3 nucleotides: TGCAGTGTCCAGCTCGGTGACCCCTACGAGCAGTACTTC. As protein: CSVQLGDPYEQYF.

J is TRBJ2-6 and V is TRBV11-1; D is ambiguous. The CDR3 is 15 amino acids. From germline, CDR1 is SGHAT and CDR2 FQDESV (reference sequence). The germline V and J ends were trimmed by 4 bases and 4 bases, with 11 bases remaining between them. For the CDR3, the DNA is TGTGCCAGCAGCTCCTGGGATAACGGGGCCAACGTCCTGACTTTC. Translation: CASSSWDNGANVLTF.

This clonotype was detected only a few times. The chain joins TRBV21-1 to TRBJ2-7; the table calls TRBD2, which could not be checked here. TRBV21-1 is a pseudogene locus. The CDR3 has 17 residues. The CDR3 coding sequence is TGTGCCAGCAGCAAAGAGGGCGGGAGGGTTAGCTCCTACGAGCAGTACTTC. Its protein is CASSKEGGRVSSYEQYF.

A few counts support this clonotype. The rearrangement joins TRBV7-2 to TRBJ2-1; no reliable D call. The V and J ends lost 3 bases and 7 bases respectively, with 10 bases between them. CDR3 length equals 13 residues. The germline gives CDR1 SGHTA, CDR2 FQGNSA. This chain's CDR3 is CASSLTLGNEQFF. Here the CDR3 DNA reads TGTGCCAGCAGCTTGACGCTGGGGAATGAGCAGTTCTTC.

The rearrangement uses TRBV4-1 and TRBJ2-5; either TRBD1 or TRBD2 may supply D (5 bases each). V shed 0 bases and J shed 0 bases, with 11 bases lying between them. The CDR3 spans 16 residues. CDR1 and CDR2 from the germline V gene are MGHRA and YSYEKL. The CDR3 loop reads CASSQDGGAYQETQYF. The CDR3 nucleotides read TGCGCCAGCAGCCAAGATGGGGGAGCTTACCAAGAGACCCAGTACTTC.

The rearrangement uses TRBV7-3 and TRBJ1-2, with a tentative D call TRBD1 (6 bases). In germline, CDR1 is SGHTA, CDR2 FQGTGA. The CDR3 covers 13 residues. V dropped 5 bases and J dropped 7 bases, with 14 bases sitting between them. The CDR3, as DNA: TGTGCCAGCAGCCAGGGGACCGGGGGTGGCTACACCTTC. The encoded protein is CASSQGTGGGYTF.

This clonotype was counted only a few times. The chain combines TRBV20-1 with TRBJ1-2; no reliable D call. Per the germline V gene, CDR1 is DFQATT and CDR2 is SNEGSKA (reference sequence). The V gene lost 5 bases and the J gene lost 1 base, with 23 bases spanning the gap. There are 17 residues in the CDR3. The CDR3 reads CSAGLGNSLAYNYGYTF. CDR3 nucleotide sequence: TGCAGTGCTGGACTTGGCAATTCCTTGGCCTATAACTATGGCTACACCTTC.

This clonotype has only a few counts. The rearrangement links TRBV20-1 to TRBJ2-7; D is unclear. V lost 0 bases and J lost 2, with 14 bases in between. This CDR3 is built from 15 residues. Germline values: CDR1 DFQATT, CDR2 SNEGSKA (reference sequence). The DNA of the CDR3 is TGCAGTGCTAGAGATACTATAGAAAATACCTACGAGCAGTACTTC. Translating it yields CSARDTIENTYEQYF.